The present TCR beta chain was sequenced within a study of blood T cell repertoires in COVID-19. About the research overall: PBMCs, B-cell-depleted T cells, or T cells were the source of the cDNA or gDNA that made up the material.

Data came from immunoSEQ multiplex PCR; TCRdb stores just in-frame clones and leaves some out. Here the sample spans 150,000 to 200,000 clones, 83% being singletons. The CDR3 is 16 residues long. Germline loops: CDR1 SGHDT, CDR2 YYEEEE. V lost 4 bases to trimming and J lost 0 bases; unmatched junction nucleotides: 8. The sequence came from a woman in her seventies who had recovered from COVID-19. The chain recombines TRBV5-6 with TRBJ1-1, with 8 bases matching TRBD1. The sample taken for sequencing was peripheral blood. CDR3 bases: TGTGCCAGCAGCCCCGACAGGGGCCAACTGAACACTGAAGCTTTCTTT. Protein sequence: CASSPDRGQLNTEAFF.